A single sample gave rise to the 23 T cell receptor beta chains below, sequenced in a study of T cells in Graves' hyperthyroidism and ophthalmopathy. The source material, RNA transcripts, was used to amplify TCR beta CDR3 regions. An initial round of RT-PCR targeting the TCR CDR3 relied on the HTBI primer set. A single record per CDR3 protein comes from TCRdb applying MiXCR to the multiplex PCR reads. The sample has fewer than 400,000 distinct CDR3 sequences, 16% seen once; the top ten hold around 34%. The sample consisted of blood. Receptors originate from a man aged 25-45 years with Graves' hyperthyroidism.

Only a few counts were recorded for this clonotype. The rearrangement links TRBV19 to TRBJ2-7; 7 bases agree with TRBD2. The CDR3 spans 13 residues. CDR1 is LNHDA, CDR2 SQIVND, per germline (reference sequence). Germline trimming cut 3 bases from V and 3 bases from J; bases unmatched to any gene: 2. The CDR3 is CASSIASGYEQYF. CDR3 sequence (DNA): TGTGCCAGTAGTATCGCTAGCGGCTACGAGCAGTACTTC.

In its sample, this clonotype was seen a few times. The J gene is TRBJ1-4, the V gene TRBV20-1, with 7 bases identical to TRBD1. Germline CDR1 is DFQATT and CDR2 is SNEGSKA (reference sequence). This CDR3 region has 15 residues. Trimming cost V 6 bases and J 0 bases; bases outside gene matches: 7. The CDR3 DNA follows: TGCAGTGCCAGCGACAGGGTAGCAACTAATGAAAAACTGTTTTTT. It specifies CSASDRVATNEKLFF.

The chain combines TRBV2 with TRBJ1-5, with TRBD1 identical over 7 bases. Trimming removed 4 bases from V and 0 bases from J; junction bases left unmatched: 3. The length of the CDR3 is 15 residues. The V gene's germline CDR1 is SNHLY and CDR2 FYNNEI. CDR3 sequence (DNA): TGTGCCAGCAGTGGGGGGACAGTTAGCAATCAGCCCCAGCATTTT. This sequence encodes CASSGGTVSNQPQHF. The variable domain in full, with the rest retrieved from reference TRBV2 and TRBJ1-5, is EPEVTQTPSHQVTQMGQEVILRCVPISNHLYFYWYRQILGQKVEFLVSFYNNEISEKSEIFDDQFSVERPDGSNFTLKIRSTKLEDSAMYFCASSGGTVSNQPQHFGDGTRLSIL.

Only a few counts were recorded for this clonotype. V usage is TRBV28 and J usage is TRBJ2-3, with 11 bases fitting TRBD2. The CDR3 length is 15 residues. Germline V CDR1 and CDR2: MDHEN, SYDVKM. Trimming at V came to 7 bases and at J to 1 base, leaving 4 bases not matched to a gene. The CDR3 DNA reads as TGTGCCAGCACCTCGGGACTAGCGGGCACAGATACGCAGTATTTT. Translating gives CASTSGLAGTDTQYF.

The chain joins TRBV4-2 to TRBJ2-3, with a tentative D call TRBD2 (6 bases). The germline V gene has CDR1 LGHNA and CDR2 YNFKEQ. The CDR3 loop spans 18 amino acids. V lost 2 bases to trimming and J lost 0 bases, with 18 bases between them. The CDR3: CASSQLRDGGASTDTQYF. The DNA for the CDR3 is TGTGCCAGCAGCCAATTACGGGACGGGGGTGCTAGCACAGATACGCAGTATTTT.

At least ten counts were recorded for this clonotype. The gene calls are TRBV2 and TRBJ2-7, with 8 bases identical to TRBD2. Trimming took 2 bases from V and 2 from J; bases not matched to a gene: 11. This CDR3 contains 17 residues. In germline, CDR1 is SNHLY, CDR2 FYNNEI. The CDR3 sequence: CASSERRGGGNTYEQYF. CDR3 bases: TGTGCCAGCAGTGAACGACGGGGGGGAGGCAACACCTACGAGCAGTACTTC.

This clonotype was counted ten times or more. This chain joins TRBV6-1 and TRBJ2-3; D ambiguous. The CDR3 is made up of 14 amino acids. V lost 2 bases, J lost 0 bases, and 6 bases lay in between. CDR1 is MNHNS and CDR2 is SASEGT in the germline V gene. Here the CDR3 DNA reads TGTGCCAGCAGTGAACTCACTAGCACAGATACGCAGTATTTT. As protein: CASSELTSTDTQYF.

This clonotype has ten or more counts. This sequence joins TRBV3-1 and TRBJ2-3, with 11 bases aligning to TRBD2. The V gene's germline CDR1 is LGHDT and CDR2 YNNKEL (reference sequence). CDR3 length: 15 residues. V lost 3 bases and J lost 4; bases outside the gene matches: 3. This CDR3 reads CASSHLAGGADTQYF. As DNA, the CDR3 is TGTGCCAGCAGCCACCTAGCGGGAGGCGCAGATACGCAGTATTTT.

This chain connects TRBV2 to TRBJ2-2, with 7 bases identical to TRBD1. This CDR3 has 13 amino acids. Germline trimming cut 5 bases from V and 7 bases from J; bases unmatched to any gene: 4. Germline loops: CDR1 SNHLY, CDR2 FYNNEI. Here the CDR3 reads CASSKGGIGELFF. Here the CDR3 DNA reads TGTGCCAGCAGTAAAGGGGGCATCGGGGAGCTGTTTTTT.

This sequence joins TRBV20-1 and TRBJ2-1; TRBD2 agrees at 9 bases. The CDR3 covers 16 residues. Germline assignment: CDR1 DFQATT and CDR2 SNEGSKA (reference sequence). V was pared by 1 base and J by 2 bases, with 6 bases of the junction left unmatched. The DNA for the CDR3 is TGCAGTGCTAGAGTTGGCGGGAGGGGGGCCTACAATGAGCAGTTCTTC. Translating it yields CSARVGGRGAYNEQFF.

This clonotype was seen at least ten times. V usage is TRBV30 and J usage is TRBJ1-1, with D unresolved. In germline, CDR1 is GTSNPN, CDR2 SVGIG (reference sequence). The CDR3 sequence is 11 residues long. V was cut by 4 bases and J by 8 bases, with 11 bases left in between. The DNA of the CDR3 is TGTGCCTGGACCATGGGGAGGGAAGCTTTCTTT. Translating it yields CAWTMGREAFF.

In this sample, this clonotype turned up a few times. This chain uses TRBV5-1 with TRBJ2-2; 8 nucleotides line up with TRBD2. The CDR3 runs 14 residues. Germline CDR1 is SGHRS and CDR2 is YFSETQ. The V and J ends lost 0 bases and 6 bases, in that order; junction bases with no gene match: 1. The CDR3 sequence: CASSLGREAGELFF. The CDR3 DNA reads TGCGCCAGCAGCTTGGGGCGGGAGGCCGGGGAGCTGTTTTTT.

The chain couples TRBV25-1 to TRBJ2-7; 9 bases match TRBD1. The CDR3 runs 13 residues. Germline assignment: CDR1 MGHDK and CDR2 SYGVNS. Trimming removed 8 bases from V and 3 bases from J; junction bases left unmatched: 5. The DNA for the CDR3 is TGTGCCAGCGGGAAGACAGGGGGCTACGAGCAGTACTTC. Encoded protein: CASGKTGGYEQYF.

This clonotype was found a few times. The chain is built from TRBV18 and TRBJ1-3, with D maybe TRBD1 (6 bases). V lost 3 bases and J lost 0, with 12 bases in between. CDR1 is KGHSH, CDR2 LQKENI, per germline. This CDR3 has 16 amino acids. CDR3 nucleotide sequence: TGTGCCAGCTCACCTTCGACAGGTGCCTCTGGAAACACCATATATTTT. Residues: CASSPSTGASGNTIYF. The complete variable domain, with remaining parts taken from reference TRBV18 and TRBJ1-3, reads NAGVMQNPRHLVRRRGQEARLRCSPMKGHSHVYWYRQLPEEGLKFMVYLQKENIIDESGMPKERFSAEFPKEGPSILRIQQVVRGDSAAYFCASSPSTGASGNTIYFGEGSWLTVV.

The rearrangement joins TRBV29-1 to TRBJ2-1, with D possibly matching TRBD1 (5 bases). The length of the CDR3 is 11 residues. Looked up from germline, CDR1 is SQVTM and CDR2 is ANQGSEA. Trimming took off 7 bases at V and 6 bases at J, with 10 bases between the two ends. CDR3 sequence (DNA): TGCAGCGCTGCAGGGTCCAATGAGCAGTTCTTC. This sequence encodes CSAAGSNEQFF.

This clonotype was counted at least ten times. The chain joins TRBV30 to TRBJ2-1, with 11 bases fitting TRBD2. Germline V CDR1 and CDR2: GTSNPN, SVGIG (reference sequence). The CDR3 loop spans 17 amino acids. V dropped 0 bases and J dropped 6; count of bases not matched to a gene: 10. CDR3 region: CAWSVLSSGRASNEQFF. The CDR3 nucleotides read TGTGCCTGGAGTGTACTGAGTAGCGGGAGGGCCTCCAATGAGCAGTTCTTC.

This sequence joins TRBV20-1 and TRBJ2-3, with 7 bases matching TRBD2. This CDR3 has 16 amino acids. Germline V gives CDR1 DFQATT, CDR2 SNEGSKA (reference sequence). V shed 6 bases, J shed 5 bases, and the junction held 17 bases outside the gene matches. The DNA of the CDR3 is TGCAGTGCAGGCCGGTTAGAGGGAGGGCCAGGAGATACGCAGTATTTT. It codes for CSAGRLEGGPGDTQYF.

This clonotype was observed a handful of times. The chain has TRBV20-1 and TRBJ2-1; TRBD2 aligns across 7 bases. Trimming cost V 0 bases and J 12 bases; bases outside gene matches: 11. Looked up from germline, CDR1 is DFQATT and CDR2 is SNEGSKA (reference sequence). The CDR3 loop spans 14 amino acids. The CDR3 DNA reads as TGCAGTGCTAGAGATCGAGTAGCGGGCCTTCTGCAGTTCTTC. The encoded protein is CSARDRVAGLLQFF.

This clonotype came up many times. A read error may account for a junction end that differs from germline. The chain employs TRBV5-5 and TRBJ2-2, with 8 nucleotides matching TRBD2. The germline CDR1 and CDR2 sequences are SGHKS and YYEKEE (reference sequence). This CDR3 comprises 16 residues. CDR3 amino acids: CASRLGAGVVTGELFF. The CDR3 bases are TGTGCCAGCAGGTTGGGAGCGGGAGTTGTGACCGGGGAGCTGTTTTTT.

The chain recombines TRBV25-1 with TRBJ2-7; D possibly corresponds to TRBD2 (6 bases). Trimming left V 7 bases short and J 0 bases short, with 16 bases between. Per germline, CDR1 MGHDK and CDR2 SYGVNS. This CDR3 region has 15 residues. DNA of the CDR3: TGTGCCAGCAATGCTCTAACTAGCTCCTCCTACGAGCAGTACTTC. This encodes CASNALTSSSYEQYF.

In its sample, this clonotype was seen many times. The V gene is TRBV2, the J gene TRBJ2-7; TRBD1 matches at 8 bases. J lost 7 bases, V lost 3 bases, and 8 bases had no gene match. Germline-derived CDR1 and CDR2 are SNHLY and FYNNEI. The CDR3 consists of 14 residues. The CDR3: CASSDSQGAWEQYF. The CDR3 coding sequence is TGTGCCAGCAGTGATTCGCAGGGGGCGTGGGAGCAGTACTTC.

The CDR3 here is CASKGAASEQYF. The CDR3 DNA is TGTGCCAGCAAAGGGGCAGCTAGCGAGCAGTACTTC. The chain joins TRBV27 to TRBJ2-7, with a weak D call TRBD1 (5 bases). The length of the CDR3 is 12 residues. Germline V lookup: CDR1 MNHEY, CDR2 SMNVEV (reference sequence). The V gene lost 7 bases and the J gene lost 6 bases, with 13 bases spanning the gap.

This clonotype has a handful of counts. The J gene is TRBJ2-7, the V gene TRBV28, with a possible D match to TRBD2 (6 bases). Germline-derived CDR1 and CDR2 are MDHEN and SYDVKM. CDR3 length: 14 amino acids. V lost 3 bases to trimming and J lost 1 base, with 10 bases between them. The DNA for the CDR3 is TGTGCCAGCAGTTTTTATGGGGGGTCCTACGAGCAGTACTTC. Translation: CASSFYGGSYEQYF.